These 22 T cell receptor beta chains share one sample of origin, sequenced in a study of cytomegalovirus exposure and HLA in healthy donors. Libraries were prepared by immunoSEQ multiplex PCR; TCRdb keeps only in-frame clonotypes and omits some of them. The sample includes about 160,000 clones, about 82% of them seen just once. Specimen: PBMCs. The receptor source for this set is a man aged 25-45 years in good health and CMV-seropositive.

The chain joins TRBV9 to TRBJ1-4; D is unclear. Trimming removed 4 bases at V and 8 bases at J, with 15 bases between. This CDR3 contains 14 residues. Germline-derived CDR1 and CDR2 are SGDLS and YYNGEE. The DNA for the CDR3 is TGTGCCAGCAGCCTTGGAGAAGAAGAGGAAAAACTGTTTTTT. Its protein is CASSLGEEEEKLFF.

The rearrangement links TRBV7-2 to TRBJ1-4, with D perhaps matching TRBD1 (5 bases). Trimming took 4 bases from V and 3 from J, leaving 12 bases between them. The germline CDR1 and CDR2 sequences are SGHTA and FQGNSA. The CDR3 is 15 residues long. The CDR3 nucleotides are TGTGCCAGCAGCTCCCCCAGGGATGCTAATGAAAAACTGTTTTTT. As protein: CASSSPRDANEKLFF.

The V gene is TRBV5-1, the J gene TRBJ2-7; possibly TRBD1 for D (6 bases). Germline CDR1 SGHRS, CDR2 YFSETQ. The CDR3 extends over 15 amino acids. The V and J ends lost 6 bases and 7 bases respectively, with 23 bases between them. The CDR3: CASNGGQTPSGEQYF. In DNA, the CDR3 is TGCGCCAGCAATGGCGGACAGACCCCGTCGGGGGAGCAGTACTTC.

This sequence joins TRBV10-3 and TRBJ1-1; possible D gene TRBD1, 5 bases. V lost 5 bases, J lost 0 bases, and 13 bases lay in between. Germline V gives CDR1 ENHRY, CDR2 SYGVKD. This CDR3 contains 15 residues. The chain's CDR3 is CAISKTGGMNTEAFF. The DNA for the CDR3 is TGTGCCATCAGTAAAACTGGGGGGATGAACACTGAAGCTTTCTTT.

The J gene is TRBJ2-1, the V gene TRBV27; D gene ambiguous. CDR1 and CDR2 (germline): MNHEY, SMNVEV (reference sequence). V lost 2 bases to trimming and J lost 8 bases, with 7 bases between them. The CDR3 has 12 amino acids. The CDR3, as DNA: TGTGCCAGCAGTTTAGGCTCGCATGAGCAGTTCTTC. Amino acids: CASSLGSHEQFF.

With regard to this clone: At one end, the junction sequence differs from germline, possibly due to a read error. The chain has TRBV7-7 and TRBJ1-1; D not certain. Germline V gene sequence: CDR1 SSHAT, CDR2 FNYEAQ (reference sequence). The length of the CDR3 is 13 residues. The CDR3 sequence: CASSSTHSGKAFF. CDR3 sequence (DNA): TGTGCTAGCAGTTCTACCCATTCGGGGAAGGCTTTCTTT.

The chain has TRBV7-2 and TRBJ2-1; 9 nucleotides line up with TRBD2. V shed 1 base and J 3 bases; nucleotides not matched to a gene: 1. This CDR3 has 15 residues. Germline loops: CDR1 SGHTA, CDR2 FQGNSA. Here the CDR3 DNA reads TGTGCCAGCAGCTTAGGGCGGGGGGGCTACAATGAGCAGTTCTTC. This encodes CASSLGRGGYNEQFF.

J is TRBJ2-1 and V is TRBV4-1; 7 bases are a match to TRBD2. The CDR3 is 16 amino acids. Germline V lookup: CDR1 MGHRA, CDR2 YSYEKL. The V segment lost 1 base and the J segment 5 bases; nucleotides outside the gene matches: 8. The CDR3 is CASSQALRGIDNEQFF. The CDR3, as DNA: TGCGCCAGCAGCCAAGCTTTGCGGGGGATTGACAATGAGCAGTTCTTC.

This rearrangement joins TRBV7-2 to TRBJ2-3; no firm D call. The V and J ends lost 2 bases and 7 bases respectively, with 10 bases between them. This CDR3 is 13 amino acids long. The germline gives CDR1 SGHTA, CDR2 FQGNSA. The CDR3 DNA reads TGTGCCAGCAGCTTATTAGAAACGAATACGCAGTATTTT. Protein product: CASSLLETNTQYF.

The V call is TRBV7-9, the J call TRBJ1-2; TRBD1 matches at 9 bases. Per the germline V gene, CDR1 is SEHNR and CDR2 is FQNEAQ (reference sequence). J was trimmed by 6 bases and V by 0 bases; bases with no gene match: 2. The CDR3 totals 14 residues. CDR3 nucleotide sequence: TGTGCCAGCAGCTTAGCCGGGACAGGGAATGGCTACACCTTC. It translates to CASSLAGTGNGYTF.

The rearrangement links TRBV6-1 to TRBJ2-7, with 7 bases aligning to TRBD2. V lost 6 bases and J lost 3; bases outside the gene matches: 8. The CDR3 has 14 residues. From germline, CDR1 is MNHNS and CDR2 SASEGT. The CDR3, as DNA: TGTGCCAGCAGGCGAGCGGGGCAGGTCTACGAGCAGTACTTC. As protein: CASRRAGQVYEQYF.

The CDR3 sequence is CASSPLPDQPQHF. The CDR3 DNA reads TGTGCCAGTAGTCCCCTCCCCGATCAGCCCCAGCATTTT. The chain is built from TRBV19 and TRBJ1-5; no clear D gene. This CDR3 spans 13 amino acids. The V and J ends lost 5 bases and 5 bases respectively, with 10 bases between them. CDR1 is LNHDA, CDR2 SQIVND, per germline (reference sequence).

This sequence joins TRBV5-1 and TRBJ1-1, with a possible D match to TRBD1 (5 bases). The germline V gene has CDR1 SGHRS and CDR2 YFSETQ. The CDR3 has 14 residues. Trimming took 0 bases from V and 6 from J, leaving 12 bases between them. For the CDR3, the DNA is TGCGCCAGCAGCTTGGCCCAGGGAGGGCCTGAAGCTTTCTTT. Protein sequence: CASSLAQGGPEAFF.

This clone has just a few counts. The chain is built from TRBV6-5 and TRBJ2-1, with D possibly TRBD2 on 6 matching bases. The V and J ends lost 6 bases and 15 bases respectively, with 18 bases between them. The CDR3 covers 12 residues. From germline, CDR1 is MNHEY and CDR2 SVGAGI. The CDR3 sequence: CASRGLPRGPFF. Written as DNA, the CDR3 is TGTGCCAGCAGGGGACTCCCCCGCGGACCGTTCTTC.

The chain links TRBV5-6 to TRBJ1-1; D is unclear. CDR1 is SGHDT and CDR2 is YYEEEE in the germline V gene. Trimming left V 0 bases short and J 5 bases short, with 8 bases between. The CDR3 length is 13 residues. CDR3 DNA sequence: TGTGCCAGCAGCTTGGCAACGAGGACTGAAGCTTTCTTT. It yields the protein CASSLATRTEAFF.

This rearrangement joins TRBV27 to TRBJ2-7; the D is unclear. In germline, CDR1 is MNHEY, CDR2 SMNVEV (reference sequence). This CDR3 is built from 14 residues. Trimming shortened V by 1 base and J by 7 bases, and 14 bases separated the two germline ends. The CDR3 protein is CASSLLGPLREQYF. The CDR3 DNA sequence: TGTGCCAGCAGTTTATTGGGCCCTCTCCGGGAGCAGTACTTC.

The chain combines TRBV6-6 with TRBJ2-4; 8 nucleotides line up with TRBD2. The J segment lost 9 bases and the V segment lost 6 bases, leaving 4 bases of the junction unmatched. The CDR3 is 12 residues long. The V gene's germline CDR1 is MNHNY and CDR2 SVGAGI (reference sequence). DNA for the CDR3: TGTGCCAGCAGGCCCGCGGGAGGCATTCAGTACTTC. This sequence encodes CASRPAGGIQYF.

V is TRBV10-1 and J is TRBJ2-7, with TRBD1 identical over 7 bases. J lost 1 base, V lost 5 bases, and 8 bases had no gene match. This CDR3 comprises 15 residues. Germline CDR1 is WNHNN and CDR2 is SYGVQD (reference sequence). The CDR3 here is CASSPGQEESYEQYF. In nucleotides, the CDR3 is TGCGCCAGCAGTCCCGGACAGGAGGAATCCTACGAGCAGTACTTC.

This clone was counted once. This rearrangement joins TRBV5-1 to TRBJ2-4; TRBD1 matches 7 bases. Germline V gene data show CDR1 as SGHRS and CDR2 as YFSETQ. CDR3 length equals 18 residues. Trimming at V came to 1 base and at J to 5 bases, leaving 15 bases not matched to a gene. The CDR3 region has the DNA TGCGCCAGCAGCTTGAACAGGGGCCCCACATTTCCCCAAAACATTCAGTACTTC. Amino acid sequence: CASSLNRGPTFPQNIQYF.

The chain combines TRBV6-1 with TRBJ1-6; D remains unclear. Germline V CDR1 and CDR2: MNHNS, SASEGT. Trimming took off 2 bases at V and 8 bases at J, with 7 bases between the two ends. This CDR3 spans 13 amino acids. This CDR3 is CASSEWRDSPLHF. Written as DNA, the CDR3 is TGTGCCAGCAGTGAATGGAGGGATTCACCCCTCCACTTT.

This rearrangement joins TRBV11-3 to TRBJ2-5; 15 bases agree with TRBD2. There are 16 residues in the CDR3. The germline CDR1 and CDR2 sequences are SGHNT and YENEEA. V was pared by 5 bases and J by 5 bases, with 6 bases of the junction left unmatched. In nucleotides, the CDR3 is TGTGCCAGCAGCCGAAGGACTAGCGGGGGGGCGGAGACCCAGTACTTC. Its protein is CASSRRTSGGAETQYF.

The rearrangement links TRBV6-5 to TRBJ2-1; possible D gene TRBD1, 6 bases. There are 15 residues in the CDR3. Per germline, CDR1 MNHEY and CDR2 SVGAGI. Trimming left V 3 bases short and J 1 base short, with 10 bases between. The CDR3 coding sequence is TGTGCCAGCAGTTATACAGGGCATTCCTACAATGAGCAGTTCTTC. Translated: CASSYTGHSYNEQFF.